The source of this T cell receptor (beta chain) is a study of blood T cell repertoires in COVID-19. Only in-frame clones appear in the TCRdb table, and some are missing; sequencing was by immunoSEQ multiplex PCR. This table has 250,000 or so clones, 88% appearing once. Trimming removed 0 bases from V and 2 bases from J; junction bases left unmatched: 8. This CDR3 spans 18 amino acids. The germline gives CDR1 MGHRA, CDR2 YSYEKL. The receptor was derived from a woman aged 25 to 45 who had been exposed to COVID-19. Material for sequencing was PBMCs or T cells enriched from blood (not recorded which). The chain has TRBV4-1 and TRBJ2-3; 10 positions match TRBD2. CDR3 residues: CASSQEATSGINTDTQYF. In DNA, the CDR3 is TGCGCCAGCAGCCAAGAAGCCACTAGCGGGATAAACACAGATACGCAGTATTTT.